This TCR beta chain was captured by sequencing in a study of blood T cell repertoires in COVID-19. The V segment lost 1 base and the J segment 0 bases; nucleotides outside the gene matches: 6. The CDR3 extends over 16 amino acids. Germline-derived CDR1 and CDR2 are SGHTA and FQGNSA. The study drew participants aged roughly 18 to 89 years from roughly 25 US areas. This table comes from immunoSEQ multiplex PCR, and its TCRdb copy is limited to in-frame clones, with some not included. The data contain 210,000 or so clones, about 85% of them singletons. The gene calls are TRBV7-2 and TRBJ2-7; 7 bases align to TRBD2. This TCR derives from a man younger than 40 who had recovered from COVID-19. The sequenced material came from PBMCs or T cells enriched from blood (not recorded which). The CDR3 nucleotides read TGTGCCAGCAGCTTAGTAGGGCTAGCGGACTCCTACGAGCAGTACTTC. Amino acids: CASSLVGLADSYEQYF.